The 29 T cell receptor beta chains presented below share a single source sample, sequenced in a study of T cell responses to AZD1222 COVID-19 vaccine (dated by TCRdb to the early 2020s). Library creation used the immunoSEQ multiplex PCR assay. What TCRdb holds here is the immuneACCESS table cut down to in-frame rearrangements. Part of the clones is not present; checked against another copy, under half of the missing clones reflect an unresolved V gene, and the others are unexplained. Here the sample has approximately 100,000 clones; about 89% occur a single time. In total, the top ten clones hold approximately 5.2% of the sample. The time point label, as the study defines it: about 28 days (+/-7) after the second vaccine dose. Source: peripheral blood, taken 28 days after the second AZD1222 dose. These receptors were obtained from an adult who received the AZD1222 COVID-19 vaccine.

This sequence joins TRBV30 and TRBJ1-5; the D gene is possibly TRBD1 (6 bases). The CDR3 loop spans 13 amino acids. The V and J ends lost 3 bases and 4 bases respectively, with 10 bases between them. CDR1 and CDR2 (germline): GTSNPN, SVGIG (reference sequence). For the CDR3, the DNA is TGTGCCTGGAGCGCACAGGGAAATCAGCCCCAGCATTTT. Its translation is CAWSAQGNQPQHF.

The rearrangement links TRBV11-2 to TRBJ1-2; D ambiguous. This CDR3 region has 12 residues. Trimming pared 5 bases from V and 5 bases from J, leaving 9 bases between. CDR1 is SGHAT, CDR2 FQNNGV, per germline. CDR3 nucleotides: TGTGCCAGCAGCCACGACCAGTATGGCTACACCTTC. Translating it yields CASSHDQYGYTF.

This chain links TRBV9 with TRBJ1-2; D is perhaps TRBD1 (6 bases). V was clipped by 4 bases and J by 5 bases, with 21 bases between them. The CDR3 covers 16 residues. Germline CDR1 reads SGDLS; CDR2 reads YYNGEE. DNA for the CDR3: TGTGCCAGCAGCCCAACGGGACGCCAAAGGGGGTATGGCTACACCTTC. This translates into CASSPTGRQRGYGYTF.

J is TRBJ2-7 and V is TRBV11-3, with D perhaps matching TRBD2 (6 bases). This CDR3 is 13 amino acids long. The V gene lost 1 base and the J gene lost 3 bases, with 7 bases spanning the gap. Germline values: CDR1 SGHNT, CDR2 YENEEA. This chain's CDR3 is CASSLGGDYEQYF. The CDR3 bases are TGTGCCAGCAGCTTAGGGGGGGACTACGAGCAGTACTTC.

The rearrangement links TRBV19 to TRBJ1-1; the match to TRBD1 covers 9 bases. Trimming took 6 bases from V and 0 from J; bases not matched to a gene: 5. Germline assignment: CDR1 LNHDA and CDR2 SQIVND (reference sequence). CDR3 length equals 15 residues. The CDR3 is CASRGRQGVNTEAFF. In DNA, the CDR3 is TGTGCCAGTAGGGGCCGACAGGGGGTGAACACTGAAGCTTTCTTT.

The rearrangement links TRBV2 to TRBJ2-7; D gene ambiguous. Trimming cost V 0 bases and J 4 bases, with 7 bases left between them. This CDR3 has 13 residues. CDR1 is SNHLY and CDR2 is FYNNEI in the germline V gene. CDR3: CASSEAPTYEQYF. Here the CDR3 DNA reads TGTGCCAGCAGTGAAGCTCCGACTTACGAGCAGTACTTC.

The chain joins TRBV7-2 to TRBJ2-5; 8 bases match TRBD2. With 3 bases clipped from V and 4 bases from J, the junction kept 1 base outside the gene matches. CDR1 and CDR2 (germline): SGHTA, FQGNSA. The length of the CDR3 is 13 residues. The CDR3 DNA follows: TGTGCCAGCAGCTTCAGCGGGGGAGAGACCCAGTACTTC. Protein sequence: CASSFSGGETQYF.

The rearrangement joins TRBV5-4 to TRBJ2-7; 13 positions match TRBD2. V lost 5 bases and J lost 5; bases outside the gene matches: 4. This CDR3 is built from 14 residues. Germline V gene data show CDR1 as SGHNT and CDR2 as YYREEE (reference sequence). The CDR3: CASSGTSGEDEQYF. CDR3 DNA sequence: TGTGCCAGCAGTGGGACTAGCGGGGAAGACGAGCAGTACTTC.

J is TRBJ1-5 and V is TRBV13; 8 nucleotides agree with TRBD1. This CDR3 spans 15 amino acids. Trimming at V came to 6 bases and at J to 7 bases, leaving 11 bases not matched to a gene. CDR1 is PRHDT, CDR2 FYEKMQ, per germline (reference sequence). The CDR3 here is CASSRGQGDYQPQHF. CDR3 coding DNA: TGTGCCAGCAGTCGCGGACAGGGCGATTACCAGCCCCAGCATTTT. Full variable domain (missing parts from reference TRBV13 and TRBJ1-5): AAGVIQSPRHLIKEKRETATLKCYPIPRHDTVYWYQQGPGQDPQFLISFYEKMQSDKGSIPDRFSAQQFSDYHSELNMSSLELGDSALYFCASSRGQGDYQPQHFGDGTRLSIL.

The rearrangement links TRBV18 to TRBJ1-4; 10 bases match TRBD1. V shed 5 bases, J shed 0 bases, and the junction held 3 bases outside the gene matches. Germline assignment: CDR1 KGHSH and CDR2 LQKENI. The CDR3 covers 16 residues. In nucleotides, the CDR3 is TGTGCCAGCTCAGAAGGACAGGGGGCAACTAATGAAAAACTGTTTTTT. Translating gives CASSEGQGATNEKLFF.

This clone was detected once. The chain joins TRBV2 to TRBJ2-3; 11 nucleotides align to TRBD2. Germline loops: CDR1 SNHLY, CDR2 FYNNEI. With V trimmed by 4 bases and J by 2 bases, 14 bases remained unmatched. The CDR3 covers 19 residues. The CDR3 loop reads CASSGGTVTSGGITDTQYF. The CDR3 DNA reads TGTGCCAGCAGTGGTGGGACGGTCACTAGCGGGGGAATCACAGATACGCAGTATTTT.

This chain joins TRBV5-1 and TRBJ2-7; the match to TRBD1 covers 10 bases. From germline, CDR1 is SGHRS and CDR2 YFSETQ. Germline trimming cut 1 base from V and 3 bases from J; bases unmatched to any gene: 7. This CDR3 is built from 16 residues. This CDR3 reads CASSLTGTGEYYEQYF. The CDR3 nucleotides are TGCGCCAGCAGCTTGACCGGGACAGGGGAATACTACGAGCAGTACTTC. Drawing the rest from reference TRBV5-1 and TRBJ2-7, the complete variable domain is KAGVTQTPRYLIKTRGQQVTLSCSPISGHRSVSWYQQTPGQGLQFLFEYFSETQRNKGNFPGRFSGRQFSNSRSEMNVSTLELGDSALYLCASSLTGTGEYYEQYFGPGTRLTVT.

The chain combines TRBV7-9 with TRBJ2-3; 8 bases are a match to TRBD1. Germline CDR1 reads SEHNR; CDR2 reads FQNEAQ (reference sequence). With V trimmed by 1 base and J by 2 bases, 5 bases remained unmatched. The CDR3 contains 16 residues. In nucleotides, the CDR3 is TGTGCCAGCAGCTTAGGCCGGGACAGGCCCACAGATACGCAGTATTTT. Translating gives CASSLGRDRPTDTQYF. Looking up the rest from reference TRBV7-9 and TRBJ2-3 gives the full variable domain: DTGVSQNPRHKITKRGQNVTFRCDPISEHNRLYWYRQTLGQGPEFLTYFQNEAQLEKSRLLSDRFSAERPKGSFSTLEIQRTEQGDSAMYLCASSLGRDRPTDTQYFGPGTRLTVL.

The chain recombines TRBV12-2 with TRBJ2-1; the D call in the table, TRBD2, was not verified against the DNA. TRBV12-2 is a recognized pseudogene. This CDR3 contains 19 residues. This CDR3 is CASRLAKGRSASGNNEQFF. For the CDR3, the DNA is TGTGCAAGTCGCTTAGCGAAGGGTCGAAGTGCTAGCGGGAACAATGAGCAGTTCTTC.

The CDR3 here is CASSMGGGLFAQPQHF. The CDR3 DNA sequence: TGTGCCAGTAGTATGGGGGGGGGCCTGTTCGCTCAGCCCCAGCATTTT. The chain recombines TRBV19 with TRBJ1-5; D perhaps matches TRBD1 (6 bases). Germline values: CDR1 LNHDA, CDR2 SQIVND (reference sequence). The CDR3 extends over 16 amino acids. V was trimmed by 3 bases and J by 6 bases, leaving 18 bases between them.

The chain recombines TRBV3-1 (or the pseudogene TRBV3-2) with TRBJ2-5, with D maybe TRBD2 (5 bases). The ends were cut back, 1 base at V and 0 bases at J, with 12 bases in the middle. This CDR3 comprises 16 residues. The germline V gene has CDR1 LGHDT and CDR2 YNNKEL (reference sequence). The CDR3 DNA reads as TGTGCCAGCAGCCAAGCATGGTTAGCGAACCAAGAGACCCAGTACTTC. Amino acids: CASSQAWLANQETQYF.

The chain couples TRBV24-1 to TRBJ2-1, with 8 positions matching TRBD1. Per germline, CDR1 KGHDR and CDR2 SFDVKD. Trimming at V came to 4 bases and at J to 7 bases, leaving 8 bases not matched to a gene. This CDR3 region has 15 residues. The CDR3 nucleotides are TGTGCCACCAGTGACCCGGGACAGGCGCTTAATGAGCAGTTCTTC. This translates into CATSDPGQALNEQFF.

The gene calls are TRBV9 and TRBJ1-2; tentative D call: TRBD1 (6 bases). CDR1 and CDR2 from the germline V gene are SGDLS and YYNGEE. Between the trimmed V and J ends, which lost 4 bases and 4 bases, there was a span of 14 bases. The CDR3 covers 14 residues. The CDR3 sequence is CASSPRDTSYGYTF. CDR3 in DNA: TGTGCCAGCAGCCCAAGGGACACCTCCTATGGCTACACCTTC. The whole variable domain, remainder taken from reference TRBV9 and TRBJ1-2, is DSGVTQTPKHLITATGQRVTLRCSPRSGDLSVYWYQQSLDQGLQFLIQYYNGEERAKGNILERFSAQQFPDLHSELNLSSLELGDSALYFCASSPRDTSYGYTFGSGTRLTVV.

The gene calls are TRBV19 and TRBJ2-2, with D perhaps assigned TRBD1 or TRBD2 (6 bases each). Germline V gives CDR1 LNHDA, CDR2 SQIVND (reference sequence). The V end lost 7 bases, the J end lost 4 bases, and 16 bases lay between the germline ends. CDR3 length equals 15 residues. The CDR3 is CASIPTGTGTGELFF. As DNA, the CDR3 is TGTGCCAGTATCCCAACAGGGACTGGCACCGGGGAGCTGTTTTTT.

The gene calls are TRBV30 and TRBJ2-5; 10 nucleotides line up with TRBD2. This CDR3 contains 13 residues. The germline CDR1 and CDR2 sequences are GTSNPN and SVGIG (reference sequence). Trimming at V came to 2 bases and at J to 4 bases, leaving 1 base not matched to a gene. CDR3 sequence (DNA): TGTGCCTGGAGTAGCGGGGGGGGAGAGACCCAGTACTTC. This gives the protein CAWSSGGGETQYF. The variable domain in full, with the rest retrieved from reference TRBV30 and TRBJ2-5, is SQTIHQWPATLVQPVGSPLSLECTVEGTSNPNLYWYRQAAGRGLQLLFYSVGIGQISSEVPQNLSASRPQDRQFILSSKKLLLSDSGFYLCAWSSGGGETQYFGPGTRLLVL.

V and J are TRBV6-5 and TRBJ2-7; D call uncertain. Trimming stripped 4 bases from V and 2 bases from J, with 15 bases between. CDR1 is MNHEY and CDR2 is SVGAGI in the germline V gene. The CDR3 spans 15 residues. The CDR3 protein is CASSFLLSGAYEQYF. DNA of the CDR3: TGTGCCAGCAGTTTTCTCCTGAGTGGGGCCTACGAGCAGTACTTC.

V usage is TRBV5-8 and J usage is TRBJ1-6; no clear D. Between the trimmed V and J ends, which lost 4 bases and 12 bases, there was a span of 17 bases. CDR3 length equals 14 residues. Germline CDR1 and CDR2: SGHTS and YDEGEE. The CDR3 region is CASSGVVRQGPLHF. The DNA of the CDR3 is TGTGCCAGCAGCGGGGTGGTCAGGCAAGGACCCCTCCACTTT.

This sequence joins TRBV18 and TRBJ1-2; 11 bases fit TRBD1. CDR1 is KGHSH, CDR2 LQKENI, per germline. This CDR3 comprises 15 residues. Losses at the gene ends were 4 bases for V and 7 bases for J; bases not matched to a gene: 8. Here the CDR3 DNA reads TGTGCCAGCTCACAAACCCAGGACAGGGGGCCTGGCTACACCTTC. It yields the protein CASSQTQDRGPGYTF.

The chain combines TRBV2 with TRBJ2-7, with D tentatively TRBD1 (5 bases). The CDR3 has 14 residues. Germline CDR1 and CDR2: SNHLY and FYNNEI. V was cut by 1 base and J by 0 bases, with 7 bases left in between. The CDR3 loop reads CASSEEDSSYEQYF. CDR3 DNA: TGTGCCAGCAGTGAAGAAGACAGCTCCTACGAGCAGTACTTC.

The chain carries TRBV10-1 and TRBJ2-2, with 8 bases identical to TRBD1. The CDR3 extends over 15 amino acids. Trimming took 5 bases from V and 2 from J; bases not matched to a gene: 4. CDR1 and CDR2 from the germline V gene are WNHNN and SYGVQD (reference sequence). The DNA for the CDR3 is TGCGCCAGCAGTTCCCAGGGGGCCAACACCGGGGAGCTGTTTTTT. It translates to CASSSQGANTGELFF.

V gene TRBV7-8 combines with J gene TRBJ1-6; D not certain. The CDR3 has 13 amino acids. The ends were cut back, 1 base at V and 10 bases at J, with 8 bases in the middle. Looked up from germline, CDR1 is SGHVS and CDR2 is FQNEAQ. The chain's CDR3 is CASSLGIESPLHF. CDR3 in DNA: TGTGCCAGCAGCTTAGGGATTGAATCACCCCTCCACTTT.

The count of this clone is one. The J gene is TRBJ2-7, the V gene TRBV5-1; D is ambiguous. Looked up from germline, CDR1 is SGHRS and CDR2 is YFSETQ. This CDR3 is 13 amino acids long. V was shortened by 0 bases and J by 6 bases, with 10 bases between the two germline ends. CDR3 DNA: TGCGCCAGCAGCTTGGGGTCCCTTCGCGAGCAGTACTTC. Residues: CASSLGSLREQYF.

The chain links TRBV5-1 to TRBJ2-7; D is unclear. Trimming cost V 0 bases and J 3 bases, with 7 bases left between them. This CDR3 contains 13 residues. Germline loops: CDR1 SGHRS, CDR2 YFSETQ. CDR3 sequence (DNA): TGCGCCAGCAGCTTGGGGCCTGACTACGAGCAGTACTTC. This sequence encodes CASSLGPDYEQYF. The variable domain in full, with the rest retrieved from reference TRBV5-1 and TRBJ2-7, is KAGVTQTPRYLIKTRGQQVTLSCSPISGHRSVSWYQQTPGQGLQFLFEYFSETQRNKGNFPGRFSGRQFSNSRSEMNVSTLELGDSALYLCASSLGPDYEQYFGPGTRLTVT.

This clone occurred a few times. The V and J genes are TRBV4-2 and TRBJ1-4; unclear D gene. There are 18 residues in the CDR3. V was trimmed by 2 bases and J by 1 base, leaving 17 bases between them. From germline, CDR1 is LGHNA and CDR2 YNFKEQ. This CDR3 is CASSQSVGGGRTNEKLFF. The CDR3 DNA follows: TGTGCCAGCAGCCAATCCGTAGGCGGCGGTAGAACTAATGAAAAACTGTTTTTT.